The present entry profiles one T cell receptor beta chain with its context. Regarding time point: pretreatment peripheral blood. Looked up from germline, CDR1 is MRHNA and CDR2 is SNTAGT. The CDR3 loop spans 15 amino acids. Trimming stripped 2 bases from V and 1 base from J, with 10 bases between. This entry belongs to a study of PD-L1 blockade in urothelial cancer. Sequenced by immunoSEQ multiplex PCR; TCRdb stores in-frame clones only, minus some. Of about 86,000 clones in the sample, about 85% were seen once. Sequenced material: PBMCs, taken around atezolizumab (anti-PD-L1) treatment. The TCR was taken from a man in his sixties with urothelial cancer. The chain links TRBV6-4 to TRBJ2-3, with D possibly matching TRBD1 (5 bases). CDR3 bases: TGTGCCAGCAGTGACAGGGAAGGGGGCACAGATACGCAGTATTTT. Translating it yields CASSDREGGTDTQYF.